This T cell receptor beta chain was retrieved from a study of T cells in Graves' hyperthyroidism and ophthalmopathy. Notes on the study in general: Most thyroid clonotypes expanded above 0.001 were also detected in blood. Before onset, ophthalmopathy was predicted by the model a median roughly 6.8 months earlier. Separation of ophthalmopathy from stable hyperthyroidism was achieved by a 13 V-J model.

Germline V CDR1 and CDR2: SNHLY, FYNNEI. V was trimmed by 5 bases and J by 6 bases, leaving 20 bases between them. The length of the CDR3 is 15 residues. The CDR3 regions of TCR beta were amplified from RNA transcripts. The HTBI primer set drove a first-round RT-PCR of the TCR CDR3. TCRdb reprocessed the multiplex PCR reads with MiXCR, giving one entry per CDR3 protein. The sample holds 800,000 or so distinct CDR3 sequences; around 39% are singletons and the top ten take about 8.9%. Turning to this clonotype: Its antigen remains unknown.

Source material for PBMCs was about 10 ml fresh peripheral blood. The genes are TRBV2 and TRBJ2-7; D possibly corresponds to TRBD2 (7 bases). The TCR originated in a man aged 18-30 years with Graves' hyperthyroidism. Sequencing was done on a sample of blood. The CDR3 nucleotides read TGTGCCAGCAGTTCCGACGGGGGGCTTGAGCTCGAGCAGTACTTC. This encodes CASSSDGGLELEQYF. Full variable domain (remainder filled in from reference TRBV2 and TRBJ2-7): EPEVTQTPSHQVTQMGQEVILRCVPISNHLYFYWYRQILGQKVEFLVSFYNNEISEKSEIFDDQFSVERPDGSNFTLKIRSTKLEDSAMYFCASSSDGGLELEQYFGPGTRLTVT.